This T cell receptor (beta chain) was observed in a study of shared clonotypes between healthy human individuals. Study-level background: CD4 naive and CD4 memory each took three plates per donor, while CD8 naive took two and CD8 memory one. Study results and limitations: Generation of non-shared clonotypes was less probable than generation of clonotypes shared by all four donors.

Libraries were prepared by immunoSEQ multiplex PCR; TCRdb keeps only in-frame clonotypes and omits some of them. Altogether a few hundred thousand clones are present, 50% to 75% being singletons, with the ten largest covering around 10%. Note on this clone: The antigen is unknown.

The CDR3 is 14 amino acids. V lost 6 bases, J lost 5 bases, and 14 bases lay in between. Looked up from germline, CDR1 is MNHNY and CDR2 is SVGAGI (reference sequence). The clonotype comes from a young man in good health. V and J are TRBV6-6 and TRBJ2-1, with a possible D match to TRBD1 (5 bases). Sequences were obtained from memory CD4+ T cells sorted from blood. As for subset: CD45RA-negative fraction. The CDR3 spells CASSHGHENNEQFF. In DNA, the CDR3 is TGTGCCAGCAGCCACGGACACGAGAACAATGAGCAGTTCTTC.